Listed below are T cell receptor beta chains from one sample, sequenced in a study of T-cell memory formation after mild COVID-19. TCRdb re-derived calls from the 5' RACE reads in MiXCR, one entry per CDR3 protein. The table records about 310,000 distinct CDR3 sequences, around 15% of them present only once. The sample taken for sequencing was PBMCs or a T cell subset sorted from them (not recorded which). These receptors originate from a young man who had mild COVID-19 (a few samples of this study predate the infection). Cell type and time point are not known. Each CDR3 is given with its conserved first and last residue. The D gene is left open where the match is weak. Clone size, where shown, is once, few, many, or a class for clones that have expanded.

v_gene	j_gene	d_gene	abundance	CDR3aa	CDR3nt
TRBV20-1	TRBJ2-3	.	.	CSAKSPGSSTDTQYF	TGCAGTGCCAAATCCCCCGGATCGAGCACAGATACGCAGTATTTT
TRBV12-3/TRBV12-4	TRBJ1-2	.	.	CASSLPVVYGYTF	TGTGCCAGCAGTTTACCTGTTGTCTATGGCTACACCTTC
TRBV5-1	TRBJ2-5	.	.	CASSLFSGTQYF	TGCGCCAGCAGCTTGTTTTCGGGGACCCAGTACTTC
TRBV5-4	TRBJ2-7	.	.	CASSFPESYEQYF	TGTGCCAGCAGCTTCCCAGAGTCCTACGAGCAGTACTTC
TRBV19	TRBJ2-3	.	few	CASSPSRYGTDTQYF	TGTGCCAGTAGTCCTTCAAGATACGGCACAGATACGCAGTATTTT
TRBV7-2	TRBJ1-5	.	few	CASSPGYQPQHF	TGTGCCAGCAGCCCAGGATATCAGCCCCAGCATTTT
TRBV29-1	TRBJ2-1	.	few	CSVGGRGGPPDEQFF	TGCAGCGTTGGAGGCCGAGGTGGACCCCCTGATGAGCAGTTCTTC
TRBV4-1	TRBJ2-5	TRBD1	many	CASSQDEDRTETQYF	TGCGCCAGCAGCCAAGACGAGGACAGGACCGAGACCCAGTACTTC
TRBV7-9	TRBJ2-5	.	.	CASSSWAGETQYF	TGTGCCAGCAGCTCCTGGGCAGGAGAGACCCAGTACTTC
TRBV5-1	TRBJ2-5	.	few	CASSLISGLETQYF	TGCGCCAGCAGCTTGATATCGGGGTTGGAGACCCAGTACTTC
TRBV15	TRBJ2-1	.	.	CATSSYDRPSENEQFF	TGTGCCACCAGCAGCTACGACAGACCTTCGGAGAATGAGCAGTTCTTC
TRBV5-1	TRBJ1-3	.	few	CASSQTGLRGAIYF	TGCGCCAGCAGCCAGACAGGTTTAAGAGGCGCCATATATTTT
TRBV28	TRBJ1-6	.	.	CASSFTQGSNSPLHF	TGTGCCAGCAGTTTCACACAGGGTAGTAATTCACCCCTCCACTTT
TRBV6-5	TRBJ1-1	.	.	CASQRDLSSYTEAFF	TGTGCCAGCCAACGGGACCTGTCGTCTTACACTGAAGCTTTCTTT
TRBV6-1	TRBJ2-1	TRBD2	.	CASSGGLAGEQFF	TGTGCCAGCAGTGGGGGACTAGCCGGTGAGCAGTTCTTC
TRBV20-1	TRBJ2-1	.	.	CSASPQPHEQFF	TGCAGTGCTAGCCCCCAGCCCCATGAGCAGTTCTTC
TRBV4-3	TRBJ1-1	TRBD1	.	CATQTDRGWTEAFF	TGCGCCACGCAAACGGACAGGGGTTGGACTGAAGCTTTCTTT
TRBV7-2	TRBJ1-2	.	few	CASSLDWSAGYTF	TGTGCCAGCAGCTTAGACTGGAGTGCTGGCTACACCTTC
TRBV27	TRBJ1-5	.	few	CASSLRAAFRNQPQHF	TGTGCCAGCAGTTTAAGGGCGGCGTTTCGCAATCAGCCCCAGCATTTT
TRBV4-1	TRBJ2-3	.	.	CASSQDARLGTAGTDTQYF	TGCGCCAGCAGCCAAGATGCGCGTCTTGGTACTGCTGGCACAGATACGCAGTATTTT
TRBV6-5	TRBJ1-2	.	.	CASSYGAASRGYTF	TGTGCCAGCAGTTACGGGGCCGCCAGTAGGGGCTACACCTTC
TRBV4-3	TRBJ2-3	.	.	CASSQDYGDKHTQYF	TGCGCCAGCAGCCAAGATTACGGGGACAAACATACGCAGTATTTT
TRBV9	TRBJ2-1	TRBD2	many	CASSVQERGYNEQFF	TGTGCCAGCAGCGTACAGGAGCGGGGCTACAATGAGCAGTTCTTC
TRBV2	TRBJ1-1	.	.	CASTVRVEAFF	TGTGCCAGCACAGTACGCGTCGAAGCTTTCTTT
TRBV3-1	TRBJ2-2	.	.	CASSQLGDTGELFF	TGTGCCAGCAGCCAACTGGGGGACACCGGGGAGCTGTTTTTT
TRBV25-1	TRBJ2-2	TRBD2	few	CASRLAGNTGELFF	TGTGCCAGCAGACTAGCGGGGAACACCGGGGAGCTGTTTTTT
TRBV27	TRBJ2-2	TRBD2	few	CASRPGGAVTGELFF	TGTGCCAGCAGACCCGGGGGGGCCGTCACCGGGGAGCTGTTTTTT
TRBV19	TRBJ2-5	TRBD1	few	CASGTGGRLWETQYF	TGTGCCAGTGGAACAGGGGGCCGGCTTTGGGAGACCCAGTACTTC
TRBV5-6	TRBJ2-5	TRBD2	.	CASSFPIAGGPQQETQYF	TGTGCCAGCAGCTTTCCGATAGCGGGGGGACCACAACAAGAGACCCAGTACTTC
TRBV6-5	TRBJ2-1	.	.	CASRVGAGAVWNEQFF	TGTGCCAGCAGGGTTGGGGCGGGGGCCGTTTGGAATGAGCAGTTCTTC
TRBV20-1	TRBJ1-5	.	.	CSARGGFLPVEQPQHF	TGCAGTGCTAGAGGGGGATTTCTCCCGGTAGAGCAGCCCCAGCATTTT
TRBV4-1	TRBJ1-1	.	few	CASSQGIGTEAFF	TGCGCCAGCAGCCAGGGTATTGGAACTGAAGCTTTCTTT
TRBV12-3/TRBV12-4	TRBJ1-4	.	.	CASGRAGLGEKLFF	TGTGCCAGCGGGAGGGCGGGGCTCGGTGAAAAACTGTTTTTT
TRBV27	TRBJ2-1	.	few	CASSARTGTLWHNEQFF	TGTGCCAGCAGTGCCCGTACCGGGACACTCTGGCACAATGAGCAGTTCTTC
TRBV4-3	TRBJ2-3	.	.	CASSQEGARGAGTDTQYF	TGCGCCAGCAGCCAAGAAGGGGCCCGGGGGGCCGGCACAGATACGCAGTATTTT
TRBV6-2/TRBV6-3	TRBJ2-3	.	once	CASSYGLSGTQYF	TGTGCCAGCAGTTACGGTCTCTCCGGGACGCAGTATTTT
TRBV2	TRBJ2-5	TRBD1	many	CATQGWETQYF	TGTGCCACACAGGGGTGGGAGACCCAGTACTTC
TRBV11-2	TRBJ2-2	TRBD1	.	CASSSFRDRGRTGELFF	TGTGCCAGCAGCTCCTTCCGGGACAGGGGTCGCACCGGGGAGCTGTTTTTT
TRBV18	TRBJ1-4	.	.	CASSPQPENEKLFF	TGTGCCAGCTCACCGCAGCCAGAAAATGAAAAACTGTTTTTT
TRBV12-3/TRBV12-4	TRBJ2-2	.	.	CASSQGGVHTGELFF	TGTGCCAGCAGTCAAGGGGGGGTACACACCGGGGAGCTGTTTTTT
TRBV7-3	TRBJ2-3	.	few	CASSQELADTQYF	TGTGCCAGCAGCCAAGAACTAGCAGATACGCAGTATTTT
TRBV11-2	TRBJ1-6	.	.	CASSLVGVGSPLHF	TGTGCCAGCAGCTTAGTAGGGGTAGGGTCACCCCTCCACTTT
TRBV19	TRBJ1-2	.	.	CASAPGPSNEVYTF	TGTGCCAGTGCTCCCGGGCCATCAAATGAAGTTTACACCTTC
TRBV4-3	TRBJ1-2	.	few	CASSQAYRRDYGYTF	TGCGCCAGCAGCCAAGCTTACCGGCGGGACTATGGCTACACCTTC
TRBV9	TRBJ2-1	TRBD2	few	CASSLGTSGGMNEQFF	TGTGCCAGCAGCCTCGGGACTAGCGGGGGAATGAATGAGCAGTTCTTC
TRBV7-9	TRBJ1-1	.	.	CASSSFGVGTEAFF	TGTGCCAGCAGCTCATTCGGGGTTGGCACTGAAGCTTTCTTT
TRBV3-1	TRBJ2-5	.	few	CASSHTPDWETQYF	TGTGCCAGCAGCCACACTCCGGATTGGGAGACCCAGTACTTC
TRBV7-6	TRBJ2-7	.	many	CASSLVREHYEQYF	TGTGCCAGCAGCTTAGTTCGAGAACACTACGAGCAGTACTTC
TRBV4-1	TRBJ2-1	TRBD2	few	CASSQTSGGAVLINEQFF	TGCGCCAGCAGCCAGACTAGCGGGGGGGCCGTCCTCATCAATGAGCAGTTCTTC
TRBV7-6	TRBJ1-2	.	.	CASSLGHLNYGYTF	TGTGCCAGCAGCTTGGGACACCTTAACTATGGCTACACCTTC
TRBV6-1	TRBJ1-6	.	many	CASSRGGTARSPLHF	TGTGCCAGCAGTAGGGGGGGTACGGCAAGATCACCCCTCCACTTT